This T cell receptor (beta chain) stems from a study of OX40 agonist ivuxolimab in advanced cancers. Study summary: Dose-escalation subjects each had hepatocellular carcinoma, melanoma, renal cell or head and neck cancer. Of mixed ages from 23 to 79 and averaging about 56 years, the group was roughly 85% male.

Germline CDR1 and CDR2: MNHEY and SVGAGI. The ends were cut back, 2 bases at V and 3 bases at J, with 14 bases in the middle. This CDR3 comprises 16 residues. Drawing of blood for sampling happened at baseline, at cycle 4 day 1, and at cycle 7 day 1. Method: immunoSEQ multiplex PCR; TCRdb's copy keeps in-frame clones and lacks some. The sample lists 14,000 or so clones; around 77% were seen once. This clone was detected a few times. The sequence was collected from an adult with an advanced solid tumor such as melanoma, head and neck, liver or kidney cancer. Material: CD4+ or CD8+ T cells sorted from blood, obtained in a trial of the OX40 agonist ivuxolimab. The chain uses TRBV6-5 and TRBJ1-5, with D possibly TRBD1 on 5 matching bases. DNA for the CDR3: TGTGCCAGCAGTTACCGATGGGACGGGGACAATCAGCCCCAGCATTTT. Its translation: CASSYRWDGDNQPQHF.